The 27 T cell receptor beta chains presented below share a single source sample, sequenced in a study of post-analysis software for immune sequencing data. Their specific antigens are unknown. TCR beta libraries were prepared from cDNA with unique molecular identifiers. From the PCR reads, TCRdb called clonotypes with MiXCR, one entry per CDR3 protein. This table holds a few hundred thousand distinct CDR3 sequences, less than 45% found once. Study results and limitations: Included in a set of roughly five TRBV segments more frequent in patients than controls were TRBV5-6, TRBV5-1 and TRBV20-1.

The sample comprised blood. All receptors derive from a girl between 5 and 17 years old with multiple sclerosis.

With regard to this clonotype: Compared with germline, one end of the junction differs, possibly owing to a read error. The chain couples TRBV7-7 to TRBJ2-1; TRBD2 aligns across 7 bases. This CDR3 comprises 15 residues. Germline loops: CDR1 SSHAT, CDR2 FNYEAQ (reference sequence). The CDR3 bases are TGTGCTAGCAGCCCCCAGGCACTAGCGAGCAATGAGCAGTTCTTC. This translates into CASSPQALASNEQFF.

CDR3 sequence reads: CSVRQGASGQYF. The CDR3 bases are TGCAGCGTCCGACAGGGGGCATCTGGGCAGTACTTC. V is TRBV29-1 and J is TRBJ2-7; 10 bases agree with TRBD1. Trimming cost V 6 bases and J 9 bases; bases outside gene matches: 8. Germline V lookup: CDR1 SQVTM, CDR2 ANQGSEA. This CDR3 contains 12 residues.

The V and J genes are TRBV7-9 and TRBJ1-4; no clear D gene. CDR1 is SEHNR and CDR2 is FQNEAQ in the germline V gene (reference sequence). Trimming stripped 1 base from V and 0 bases from J, with 6 bases between. The CDR3 runs to 15 residues. CDR3 DNA: TGTGCCAGCAGCTTAGGGGCGGCAACTAATGAAAAACTGTTTTTT. Translated: CASSLGAATNEKLFF.

This chain connects TRBV5-1 to TRBJ1-2; possible D gene TRBD1, 5 bases. Germline V gives CDR1 SGHRS, CDR2 YFSETQ. Trimming took 0 bases from V and 4 from J, leaving 10 bases between them. The CDR3 is 14 amino acids. Here the CDR3 DNA reads TGCGCCAGCAGCTTGGTCCCAGGGAGCTATGGCTACACCTTC. It encodes CASSLVPGSYGYTF.

The gene calls are TRBV18 and TRBJ2-7, with a weak D call TRBD1 (6 bases). The J call may be faulty, since TRBJ2-5 better matches the DNA end. The V gene's germline CDR1 is KGHSH and CDR2 LQKENI. The CDR3 has 12 amino acids. The CDR3 reads CASSGGGRTQYF. The CDR3 DNA is TGTGCCAGCTCAGGGGGCGGACGGACCCAGTACTTC.

This chain joins TRBV9 and TRBJ2-7; 8 bases are shared with TRBD2. Germline loops: CDR1 SGDLS, CDR2 YYNGEE. V gave up 4 bases and J gave up 5 bases; unmatched junction bases: 17. This CDR3 is 17 amino acids long. The CDR3 DNA reads as TGTGCCAGCAGCCCCCGGGGAGAAGCGGGAGATTTCCACGAGCAGTACTTC. Amino acid sequence: CASSPRGEAGDFHEQYF.

The chain links TRBV27 to TRBJ2-2; D not certain. Trimming cost V 0 bases and J 5 bases, with 7 bases left between them. Germline lookup yields CDR1 MNHEY and CDR2 SMNVEV (reference sequence). The CDR3 sequence is 14 residues long. CDR3 loop: CASSLSLGTGELFF. DNA for the CDR3: TGTGCCAGCAGTTTATCTCTGGGGACCGGGGAGCTGTTTTTT.

This clonotype was counted only a few times. The chain employs TRBV20-1 and TRBJ1-5, with a tentative D call TRBD1 (5 bases). The CDR3 is 17 amino acids. Germline-derived CDR1 and CDR2 are DFQATT and SNEGSKA (reference sequence). Trimming pared 1 base from V and 7 bases from J, leaving 23 bases between. CDR3 coding DNA: TGCAGTGCTAGAGCCCCTGGAAGCACAGGTCCGCACCAGCCCCAGCATTTT. Translation: CSARAPGSTGPHQPQHF.

This rearrangement joins TRBV7-6 to TRBJ2-7; 7 bases are a match to TRBD2. There are 15 residues in the CDR3. The trim removed 1 base at V and 2 bases at J, leaving 5 bases unmatched. Germline CDR1 and CDR2: SGHVS and FNYEAQ. The chain's CDR3 is CASSLEASGAYEQYF. CDR3 DNA: TGTGCCAGCAGCTTAGAAGCTAGCGGCGCCTACGAGCAGTACTTC.

This clonotype has a handful of counts. V is TRBV5-1 and J is TRBJ2-2; D not resolved. The CDR3 loop spans 13 amino acids. CDR1 SGHRS and CDR2 YFSETQ come from the germline V gene. V was cut by 8 bases and J by 2 bases, with 10 bases left in between. CDR3 sequence reads: CASGTDNTGELFF. DNA for the CDR3: TGCGCCAGTGGAACAGATAACACCGGGGAGCTGTTTTTT.

The chain combines TRBV7-2 with TRBJ2-5; TRBD2 matches 10 bases. The tail of the sequence fits TRBJ2-4 better, so the J call may be wrong. Germline CDR1 SGHTA, CDR2 FQGNSA. The CDR3 length is 19 residues. The CDR3 nucleotides are TGTGCCAGCAGCTTAGAGAAAGGTGTGGCTAGCGGGAGCAAGGTCATTCAGTACTTC. Translation gives CASSLEKGVASGSKVIQYF.

This clonotype came up a few times. The V gene is TRBV20-1, the J gene TRBJ1-4, with a tentative D call TRBD1 (6 bases). The CDR3 spans 14 residues. Germline assignment: CDR1 DFQATT and CDR2 SNEGSKA (reference sequence). V dropped 2 bases and J dropped 5 bases, with 12 bases sitting between them. The DNA for the CDR3 is TGCAGTGCTAGACAGGGGATACCAAATGAAAAACTGTTTTTT. Protein product: CSARQGIPNEKLFF.

The chain recombines TRBV12-3 or TRBV12-4 with TRBJ2-2, with unresolved D. The CDR3 consists of 14 residues. V was cut by 1 base and J by 2 bases, with 5 bases left in between. CDR3 in amino acids: CASSLGGNTGELFF. The CDR3 DNA sequence: TGTGCCAGCAGTTTAGGGGGTAACACCGGGGAGCTGTTTTTT.

The chain uses TRBV12-3 or TRBV12-4 and TRBJ2-1; 7 positions agree with TRBD1. V lost 10 bases to trimming and J lost 7 bases; unmatched junction nucleotides: 13. The CDR3 extends over 14 amino acids. CDR3 bases: TGTGCCAACAGATCAGGGGGTGGAAATAATGAGCAGTTCTTC. It is translated as CANRSGGGNNEQFF.

In its sample, this clonotype was seen a few times. The V and J genes are TRBV25-1 and TRBJ2-1; 11 bases agree with TRBD1. V shed 5 bases and J 8 bases; nucleotides not matched to a gene: 5. This CDR3 is built from 14 residues. The germline V gene encodes CDR1 MGHDK and CDR2 SYGVNS. Here the CDR3 reads CASSRTGGADEQFF. CDR3 in DNA: TGTGCCAGCAGTCGGACAGGGGGCGCAGATGAGCAGTTCTTC.

This clonotype was seen ten or more times. The rearrangement joins TRBV20-1 to TRBJ2-3; D is unresolved. The V end lost 0 bases, the J end lost 4 bases, and 5 bases lay between the germline ends. The CDR3 is 12 residues long. CDR1 and CDR2 from the germline V gene are DFQATT and SNEGSKA (reference sequence). CDR3 nucleotide sequence: TGCAGTGCTAGAGAGAGCGCAGATACGCAGTATTTT. This gives the protein CSARESADTQYF.

Turning to this clonotype: One end of the junction does not line up with germline, which may come from a read error. This chain uses TRBV7-9 with TRBJ2-4; D is uncertain. The end of the DNA fits TRBJ2-7 better, so the J call may be wrong. Germline V gene lookup returns CDR1 SEHNR and CDR2 FQNEAQ (reference sequence). The CDR3 spans 14 residues. The CDR3 DNA follows: TGTGCCAGCAGCTTCCGGACCGACTCCTGCGAGCAGTACTTC. The encoded protein is CASSFRTDSCEQYF.

This chain links TRBV4-1 with TRBJ1-1; possibly TRBD1 for D (5 bases). The germline V and J ends were trimmed by 0 bases and 4 bases, with 18 bases remaining between them. The CDR3 runs to 17 residues. In germline, CDR1 is MGHRA, CDR2 YSYEKL. The CDR3 loop reads CASSQDPPRGWGTEAFF. CDR3 DNA sequence: TGCGCCAGCAGCCAAGATCCCCCCCGGGGGTGGGGCACTGAAGCTTTCTTT.

This clonotype appeared a few times. The chain links TRBV20-1 to TRBJ2-1; D gene uncertain. The CDR3 length is 13 residues. Trimming left V 0 bases short and J 6 bases short, with 9 bases between. CDR1 and CDR2 from the germline V gene are DFQATT and SNEGSKA (reference sequence). The chain's CDR3 is CSARDSGVNEQFF. The CDR3 region has the DNA TGCAGTGCTAGAGATTCCGGCGTCAATGAGCAGTTCTTC.

The chain employs TRBV2 and TRBJ2-1; TRBD1 agrees at 7 bases. Germline loops: CDR1 SNHLY, CDR2 FYNNEI. J lost 6 bases, V lost 4 bases, and 0 bases had no gene match. CDR3 length equals 12 residues. The CDR3 loop reads CASSGDSNEQFF. The DNA for the CDR3 is TGTGCCAGCAGTGGGGACAGCAATGAGCAGTTCTTC.

The rearrangement links TRBV9 to TRBJ2-2; D is possibly TRBD2 (5 bases). The CDR3 has 15 amino acids. Trimming stripped 2 bases from V and 1 base from J, with 9 bases between. Germline CDR1 is SGDLS and CDR2 is YYNGEE. Here the CDR3 reads CASSVGLVNTGELFF. In nucleotides, the CDR3 is TGTGCCAGCAGCGTCGGACTGGTGAACACCGGGGAGCTGTTTTTT.

The V call is TRBV7-9, the J call TRBJ2-5, with a tentative D call TRBD1 (5 bases). CDR1 is SEHNR, CDR2 FQNEAQ, per germline (reference sequence). The CDR3 sequence is 14 residues long. Deletions cut 4 bases from V and 5 bases from J, with 14 bases between. The CDR3 DNA reads as TGTGCCAGCAGCTCGCAGGGCCCCCGTGAGACCCAGTACTTC. Residues: CASSSQGPRETQYF.

This clonotype was seen more than once but under ten times. The V and J genes are TRBV7-9 and TRBJ1-6; D uncertain. The CDR3 covers 15 residues. Germline V CDR1 and CDR2: SEHNR, FQNEAQ (reference sequence). The germline V and J ends were trimmed by 0 bases and 7 bases, with 10 bases remaining between them. CDR3 DNA: TGTGCCAGCAGCTTAGCCAACATGGCGAATTCACCCCTCCACTTT. Translated: CASSLANMANSPLHF.

The chain recombines TRBV18 with TRBJ1-1; possible D gene TRBD1, 5 bases. V gave up 0 bases and J gave up 1 base, with 9 bases separating them. The germline gives CDR1 KGHSH, CDR2 LQKENI. The CDR3 spans 15 residues. CDR3 sequence reads: CASSPPGTANTEAFF. The CDR3 DNA reads as TGTGCCAGCTCACCACCAGGGACCGCGAACACTGAAGCTTTCTTT.

This clonotype was observed a handful of times. The chain couples TRBV10-3 to TRBJ2-1; 10 bases line up with TRBD2. This CDR3 contains 16 residues. Germline V lookup: CDR1 ENHRY, CDR2 SYGVKD. V was clipped by 10 bases and J by 7 bases; unmatched bases: 16. In DNA form, the CDR3 reads TGTGCCACCTCACTAGCGGGACCCGACATGGGGAATGAGCAGTTCTTC. Translated: CATSLAGPDMGNEQFF.

This clonotype was observed a handful of times. The chain joins TRBV27 to TRBJ1-2; TRBD1 is a possible D gene (5 bases). CDR1 MNHEY and CDR2 SMNVEV come from the germline V gene (reference sequence). The germline V and J ends were trimmed by 5 bases and 3 bases, with 16 bases remaining between them. The CDR3 is 15 residues long. The DNA for the CDR3 is TGTGCCAGCAGTCCCCAGGGTAGACCTTACTATGGCTACACCTTC. This gives the protein CASSPQGRPYYGYTF.

On this clonotype: Given a much more abundant clone one base away, this may be a read error. The chain carries TRBV29-1 and TRBJ2-1, with unresolved D. V lost 2 bases and J lost 0, with 11 bases in between. CDR1 is SQVTM, CDR2 ANQGSEA, per germline. The CDR3 has 15 residues. The DNA for the CDR3 is TGCAGCGTTGAAATGTGGGATAGCTCCTACAATGAGCAGTTCTTC. The encoded protein is CSVEMWDSSYNEQFF.